This entry features one T cell receptor beta chain sequence. Its specificity is unknown. TCRdb itself ran the 5' RACE reads through MiXCR, one entry per CDR3 protein. The table lists roughly 700,000 distinct CDR3 sequences, around 20% of them singletons. This sample was included in a study of CD8 T cells in ankylosing spondylitis. Broader study findings: In ankylosing spondylitis patients, matched synovial fluid reportedly showed significant enrichment of disease-linked clones. Within ankylosing spondylitis blood, a TCR beta motif made up of several highly homologous variants appeared to be characteristic. Relatively rare in peripheral blood, disease-linked clones were also CD8+.

The CDR3 length is 14 residues. CDR1 is SGHRS, CDR2 YFSETQ, per germline. With 4 bases removed from V and 0 bases from J, the gap between germline ends came to 8 bases. The chain uses TRBV5-1 and TRBJ2-1; no reliable D call. Sequencing input: blood, either unsorted or a sorted T cell fraction (not recorded which). The receptor was isolated from a male donor with ankylosing spondylitis. The CDR3 is CASSVLGSYNEQFF. The CDR3 DNA reads TGCGCCAGCAGCGTCTTAGGCTCCTACAATGAGCAGTTCTTC. The full variable domain, with the rest looked up from reference TRBV5-1 and TRBJ2-1, is KAGVTQTPRYLIKTRGQQVTLSCSPISGHRSVSWYQQTPGQGLQFLFEYFSETQRNKGNFPGRFSGRQFSNSRSEMNVSTLELGDSALYLCASSVLGSYNEQFFGPGTRLTVL.